This is a list of T cell receptor beta chains from one sample in a study of CD8 T cells in ankylosing spondylitis. TCRdb re-called the 5' RACE reads through MiXCR, storing one row per CDR3 protein. Here the sample spans fewer than 200,000 distinct CDR3 sequences, about 20% being singletons. The sample comprised blood, either unsorted or a sorted T cell fraction (not recorded which). The receptors were gathered from a male donor aged 5 to 30 with ankylosing spondylitis or in good health (not recorded which). Each CDR3 is given with its conserved first and last residue. The D gene is left open where the match is weak. Clone size appears in some rows only: once, few, many, or a class for an expanded clone.

d_call clone_size j_call v_call cdr3_nt cdr3_aa
NA many TRBJ2-5 TRBV24-1 TGTGCCACCAGGTCCGGGGGAGAGCAAGAGACCCAGTACTTC CATRSGGEQETQYF
NA many TRBJ2-4 TRBV15 TGTGCCACCAGCAGAGATAACTGGGGCATTCAGTACTTC CATSRDNWGIQYF
TRBD2 NA TRBJ2-7 TRBV20-1 TGCAGCACAAGCGGGAGCGGGGAGCAGTACTTC CSTSGSGEQYF
NA many TRBJ1-1 TRBV13 TGTGCCAGCATAAGAAAGGGGGTGAACACTGAAGCTTTCTTT CASIRKGVNTEAFF
NA NA TRBJ2-1 TRBV18 TGTGCCAGCTCAAGAAGGGGGGGTGACGAGCAGTTCTTC CASSRRGGDEQFF
TRBD1 many TRBJ1-3 TRBV6-1 TGTGCCAGCAGCGTAACAGGGGCCTCTGGAAACACCATATATTTT CASSVTGASGNTIYF
TRBD2 many TRBJ2-1 TRBV5-1 TGCGCCAGCAGCGGTAATAGCGGGTTCAGGGATGAGCAGTTCTTC CASSGNSGFRDEQFF
TRBD2 many TRBJ2-1 TRBV12-3/TRBV12-4 TGTGCCAGCACTCTACCTAGCGGGACCTACAATGAGCAGTTCTTC CASTLPSGTYNEQFF
NA NA TRBJ2-1 TRBV28 TGTGCCAGCAGTTTGGACACGGCCATAGAGATCTCCTACAATGAGCAGTTCTTC CASSLDTAIEISYNEQFF
NA NA TRBJ2-1 TRBV20-1 TGCAGTGCTGTCGACCACACCTCATACAATGAGCAGTTCTTC CSAVDHTSYNEQFF
TRBD1 many TRBJ2-7 TRBV5-1 TGCGCCAGCAGCTCGACAGGGGGTAAGAGGTCCTACGAGCAGTACTTC CASSSTGGKRSYEQYF
NA many TRBJ1-1 TRBV6-6 TGTGCCAGCAGTGGGGTCCAGAACACTGAAGCTTTCTTT CASSGVQNTEAFF
NA NA TRBJ2-1 TRBV9 TGTGCCAGCAGTCCCACGGAGGGGGTTAATGAGCAGTTCTTC CASSPTEGVNEQFF
TRBD1 many TRBJ2-2 TRBV5-1 TGCGCCAGCAGCCCCGACAGGGTCACCGGGGAGCTGTTTTTT CASSPDRVTGELFF
TRBD2 many TRBJ2-7 TRBV6-6 TGTGCCAGCAGTTACGATATGCGGGAGGGCCGAATCTACGAGCAGTACTTC CASSYDMREGRIYEQYF
NA many TRBJ2-5 TRBV12-3/TRBV12-4 TGTGCCAGCAGTCAATACAGAGAGACCCAGTACTTC CASSQYRETQYF
NA few TRBJ1-2 TRBV29-1 TGCAGCGTTGATGGGTATGGCTACACCTTC CSVDGYGYTF
TRBD1 many TRBJ1-1 TRBV15 TGTGCCACCAGCAATGAACGGGACAGGTTAGCTGGTGTAACTGAAGCTTTCTTT CATSNERDRLAGVTEAFF
NA many TRBJ1-1 TRBV6-5 TGTGCCAGCAGTTTCACTACAGGTTGGCACACTGAAGCTTTCTTT CASSFTTGWHTEAFF
NA many TRBJ2-2 TRBV10-3 TGTGCCAGTACCGGGACCTCGGCCGGGGAGCTGTTTTTT CASTGTSAGELFF
NA NA TRBJ2-1 TRBV4-2 TGTGCCACCAGCGGCCAGGGAGGCTACAATGAGCAGTTCTTC CATSGQGGYNEQFF
TRBD1 many TRBJ2-7 TRBV15 TGTGCCACCAGCAGTTCAGACAGGGGCTACGAGCAGTACTTC CATSSSDRGYEQYF
NA many TRBJ2-1 TRBV20-1 TGCAGTGCTAGCCAGGCGGGGATCAATGAGCAGTTCTTC CSASQAGINEQFF
NA many TRBJ1-1 TRBV10-3 TGTGCCATCAGTGAGTTCGACAGTGAAGCTTTCTTT CAISEFDSEAFF
TRBD2 many TRBJ2-3 TRBV9 TGTGCCAGCAGCGTAAGGGACTACCGCACAGATACGCAGTATTTT CASSVRDYRTDTQYF
NA many TRBJ2-1 TRBV24-1 TGTGCCACCAGTGAAGGGGGGAGCTCCTACAATGAGCAGTTCTTC CATSEGGSSYNEQFF
TRBD1 many TRBJ1-2 TRBV30 TGTGCCTGGAGTGCAACCGGGACAGGGAGTGATGGCTACACCTTC CAWSATGTGSDGYTF
NA many TRBJ2-3 TRBV6-5 TGTGCCAGCAGTTACTTGGCCAACACAGATACGCAGTATTTT CASSYLANTDTQYF
NA many TRBJ2-7 TRBV15 TGTGCCACCAGCAGAGATCGGGGCGGAAGGTCCTACGAGCAGTACTTC CATSRDRGGRSYEQYF
TRBD2 NA TRBJ2-7 TRBV20-1 TGCAGTGCTAGAGATGCGGGACTAGCGGGTTACGAGCAGTACTTC CSARDAGLAGYEQYF
NA many TRBJ2-1 TRBV9 TGTGCCAGCAGCGTAGAGGGGTTCAGTGAGCAGTTCTTC CASSVEGFSEQFF